This section outlines one TCR beta chain sequence together with its context. This clonotype was seen a handful of times. It has no known antigen specificity. The sample holds no much larger clone one base away, and base qualities are not on file. The entry originates in a study of response to subunit inactivated influenza vaccine (dated by TCRdb to the late 2010s). With respect to the entire study: The study used deep quantitative T cell receptor repertoire profiling to track responses to a trivalent subunit inactivated influenza vaccine. Results and caveats for the whole study, not just this receptor: It was suggested by the authors that each seasonal influenza vaccination may recruit only a limited number of new T cells.

CDR1 and CDR2 were assigned from the germline V gene as MGHRA and YSYEKL. The V end gives up 2 bases and the J end 4 bases, leaving 5 bases in the junction not matched to a gene. There are 15 amino acids in the CDR3, from cysteine to phenylalanine inclusive. The only DNA kept is the CDR3, 45 bases in frame from the first base. Library construction relied on RT-PCR. Data came from an Illumina HiSeq 2500. The raw public reads went through TCRdb reprocessing: fastp at Q25, MiXCR clone calling, in-frame beta chains kept. When rows share a CDR3 protein, they turn into one entry using the most common DNA and genes. This sample is represented by a few hundred thousand distinct CDR3 sequences; more than 7% of them were singletons. The ten top clones hold around 12% of the sample.

This specimen was PBMCs from blood, taken less than 30 months after vaccination. The sequence derives from a man aged 50 to 75 who received an inactivated influenza vaccine. Donor details come from another sample of the same person, matched by shared clones. In this chain, TRBV4-1 is recombined with TRBJ1-5, and 7 bases in between align with TRBD1. The bases are TGCGCCAGCAGCCAACGGTCAGGGGGTAATCAGCCCCAGCATTTT. Its product reads: CASSQRSGGNQPQHF.